This T cell receptor beta chain derives from a study of T cell changes during pregnancy in multiple sclerosis. This CDR3 comprises 15 residues. Trimming took off 4 bases at V and 5 bases at J, with 15 bases between the two ends. Germline lookup yields CDR1 MRHNA and CDR2 SNTAGT. The table came from immunoSEQ multiplex PCR; TCRdb's copy has only in-frame clones and leaves some out. In the table there are about 38,000 clones, roughly 93% of which are singletons. The sequencing here drew on CD4+ T cells from peripheral blood mononuclear cells, taken in the second trimester of pregnancy. This TCR was recovered from a female donor with multiple sclerosis, enrolled in a pregnancy study. The genes are TRBV6-4 and TRBJ2-1; tentatively, D is TRBD2 (6 bases). CDR3 in DNA: TGTGCCAGCAGTGGGGAGGCCGGGCCACACAATGAGCAGTTCTTC. This encodes CASSGEAGPHNEQFF.